Below, one TCR beta chain is given with its context. This clonotype was recorded a few times. No cognate antigen has been identified for it. No per-base quality is available; no much larger clone lies one base away. This entry belongs to a study of T cell repertoires in aging, cancer and after chemotherapy (dated by TCRdb to the late 2010s). As for the study more broadly: The donors fell into six age groups ranging from 30 or younger to 70 or older, and each group had at least three individuals. Alongside around 98 healthy donors serving as a reference group, the cohort included some 220 cancer patients, of whom 94 had hematological cancers and some 130 had solid cancers. Some 9 million TCR reads were contained in the full dataset. Paired pre- and post-chemotherapy samples in the solid tumor group came from brain tumor (glioblastoma) patients receiving temozolomide-based therapy. To look at immunoaging and at how T cells reconstitute after chemotherapy, the study profiled TCR beta repertoires in peripheral blood from both healthy donors and cancer patients. General study outcomes and caveats: Untreated patients with hematological or solid cancers showed significantly lower blood TCR diversity and higher clonality than age-matched healthy donors. In healthy donors, the decline in TCR diversity with age was mainly due to loss of richness, whereas in cancer patients loss of evenness also played a role. According to the authors, the repertoire data do not permit conclusions about immunological memory after chemotherapy. Median generation probability increased over the chemotherapy interval in both cancer cohorts, suggesting repertoire reconstitution through rebound thymic output.

Rearranged TRB sequences spanning V, D and J segments were amplified by multiplex touch-down PCR using a mixed TRB-A/B primer pool. Illumina adapters and sample indices were attached to the amplicons in two consecutive PCR reactions using Phusion HS II polymerase. The amplicons were purified from gel with the NucleoSpin Gel and PCR Clean-up kit and then assessed with Qubit and an Agilent 2100 Bioanalyzer. Libraries were sequenced on an Illumina MiSeq using 600-cycle, single-indexed, paired-end runs. As for the original processing: MiXCR versions 2.12 and 3.0.5 were used to process the TRB sequences. Each unique CDR3 nucleotide sequence was counted as one clone, and only productive sequences with at least two reads were retained. Repertoire metrics included Shannon diversity, evenness, clonality (one minus evenness), and alpha-parameterized diversity profiles from alpha 0 to 5. Generation probabilities of clones in paired pre- and post-chemotherapy samples were computed with the IGoR algorithm. Through fastp at Q25 and MiXCR, TCRdb rebuilt clones from the public reads, retaining in-frame beta chains. For every CDR3 protein sequence, its rows merge into one entry that carries the most common genes and DNA. It is TCRdb's table, rather than the study itself, that gives the V and J calls and clone size. The sample table lists 20,000 or so distinct CDR3 sequences, roughly 37% of them with a count of one. The ten largest clones represent 15% to 20% of the sample.

For CDR1 and CDR2, the germline V gene (reference sequence) lists MNHNY and SVGAGI. V lost 6 bases and J lost 2 bases, and the count of bases not matched to a germline gene is 5. Measured from the cysteine to the phenylalanine, the CDR3 is 15 residues long. Only the CDR3 portion is preserved as DNA: 45 bases, with reading frame beginning at the first base. Genomic DNA extracted from peripheral blood, rather than sorted cells or RNA, was used as the source for amplification of TCR beta rearrangements. The sample comprised blood. This receptor was taken from a human donor with a solid tumor. Recombination linked TRBV6-6 to TRBJ2-1, and TRBD2 matches 9 of the central bases. The DNA is TGTGCCAGCAGCTCTAGCGGGAAGGCCTACAATGAGCAGTTCTTC. Translated, it gives CASSSSGKAYNEQFF.